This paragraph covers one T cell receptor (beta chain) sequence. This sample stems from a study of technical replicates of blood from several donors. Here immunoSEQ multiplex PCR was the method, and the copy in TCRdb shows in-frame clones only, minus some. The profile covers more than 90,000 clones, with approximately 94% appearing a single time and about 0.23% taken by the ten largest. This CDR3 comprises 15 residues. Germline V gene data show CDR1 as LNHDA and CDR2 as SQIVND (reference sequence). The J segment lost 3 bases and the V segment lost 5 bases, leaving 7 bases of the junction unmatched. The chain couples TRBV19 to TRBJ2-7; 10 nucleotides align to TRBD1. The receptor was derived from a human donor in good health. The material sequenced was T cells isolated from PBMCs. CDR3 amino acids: CASSASWTGGYEQYF. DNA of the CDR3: TGTGCCAGTAGTGCGAGCTGGACAGGGGGCTACGAGCAGTACTTC.